The T cell receptor beta chain described here comes from a study of beta chain features in type 1 diabetes (dated 2018 in TCRdb). Context from the whole study: Mean age, gender distribution, total cell number and subset yield did not differ between patients and healthy donors. A total of under 140,000,000 sorted cells were examined across all samples, and the number of cells per subset was strongly correlated with RNA yield. In the study, TCRB repertoires of sorted circulating CD4+ T cell subsets from recently diagnosed type 1 diabetes patients were compared with those of matched healthy donors. Regulatory and stem cell-like memory subsets were obtained from only 8 patients and about eight healthy donors, while naive and central memory subsets were obtained from all 30 or so donors. Overall study outcomes, separate from this receptor: At VDJ recombination sites, patients with type 1 diabetes made fewer insertions and deleted more nucleotides, a pattern implying thymic rearrangement abnormalities. Naive, central memory and regulatory TCRB repertoires appeared to be more alike among patients than among healthy donors. A moderate but significant shortening of TCRB CDR3 length was observed in type 1 diabetes patients in all four CD4+ subsets. Shorter templates might have been favored by PCR, but patient and control samples were amplified and corrected together, so both groups would have been affected equally by any skew. Because the HLA sub-analyses included only small numbers of individuals, any influence of HLA type on TCRB rearrangement was left unresolved. Because cDNA was sequenced instead of genomic DNA, highly expressing activated cells could be over-represented, though the groups showed no difference in activation or CD3 levels.

From its cysteine to its phenylalanine, the CDR3 spans 15 amino acids. Only the CDR3 part of the read is kept: 45 bases, read in frame from the first base. Between the V and J ends, shortened by 4 bases and 0 bases respectively, the junction contains 11 bases. CDR1 and CDR2 are read off the germline V gene as SGHRS and YFSETQ. This clone was counted only a few times. Its antigen has not been determined. Base qualities are not provided; no much larger clone lies one nucleotide away. Each donor gave one peripheral blood draw, averaging roughly 100 mL, which was collected into heparinised tubes. A BD FACSAria II and a panel including CD45RO, CCR7, CD25, CD127, CD95 and CD27 were used to sort naive, central memory, regulatory and stem cell-like memory CD4+ T cells. A purity above 95% was achieved for all sorted populations. PBMCs were isolated right away by Lymphoprep density gradient centrifugation and were stained directly, without culture. So that batch effects would be minimized, each experiment stained and sorted samples in pairs, pairing one healthy donor with one patient.

The High Capacity cDNA Reverse Transcription Kit was used to reverse transcribe all of the isolated RNA, meaning that expressed TCRB transcripts were what got sequenced. Naive, central memory and regulatory T cell samples underwent deep immunoSEQ sequencing, averaging roughly 3.4 million total reads per sample. Sorted cells were lysed in RLT buffer and RNA was extracted with DNase-treated RNeasy Micro or Mini kits, depending on cell number. Each cell subset was processed on its own to prevent cross-contamination, while patient and healthy donor samples were processed together. TCRB sequences were amplified from cDNA with the immunoSEQ multiplex PCR, producing 87-bp fragments spanning the CDR3 region. Sequencing of the amplicons was done on the Illumina HiSeq platform. The original pipeline was this. Synthetic template baselines were used to correct PCR bias computationally, reads within Hamming distance 2 were collapsed, and singletons that could not be merged were discarded. Reads were aligned against IMGT so that V, D and J genes, CDR3 length and insertions or deletions at six rearrangement sites could be assigned. Clonotype counts were normalized to sorted cell number within each subset before computing true diversity and Gini coefficients with the tcR R package. The overlap coefficient, calculated on TCRB nucleotide sequences, was used to measure repertoire sharing. As a proxy for the pre-selection repertoire, out-of-frame TCRB sequences from naive cells were analyzed. Here the immuneACCESS table is served through TCRdb, limited to in-frame sequences with V and J called. Missing clones are a known gap in these copies; in checked studies unresolved V genes cover under half, and the rest lacks a known reason. V and J calls plus clone size are reproduced from that table; the DNA served to infer D and trimming. The table for this sample lists 300,000 or so clones; roughly 12% of them were counted only once. The ten top clones hold 0.013% to 0.015% of the sample.

Sequences were obtained from naive CD4+ T cells from blood. Reading the label with the study, this specimen's cell subset or site is: true naive CD4+ T cells. This TCR was sampled from a woman aged 18-30 years with type 1 diabetes. The V and J genes are TRBV5-1 and TRBJ2-1, with the D gene call left open. The CDR3 protein sequence reads: CASSVRLGSYNEQFF. The DNA reads TGCGCCAGCAGCGTCCGCCTAGGCTCCTACAATGAGCAGTTCTTC.